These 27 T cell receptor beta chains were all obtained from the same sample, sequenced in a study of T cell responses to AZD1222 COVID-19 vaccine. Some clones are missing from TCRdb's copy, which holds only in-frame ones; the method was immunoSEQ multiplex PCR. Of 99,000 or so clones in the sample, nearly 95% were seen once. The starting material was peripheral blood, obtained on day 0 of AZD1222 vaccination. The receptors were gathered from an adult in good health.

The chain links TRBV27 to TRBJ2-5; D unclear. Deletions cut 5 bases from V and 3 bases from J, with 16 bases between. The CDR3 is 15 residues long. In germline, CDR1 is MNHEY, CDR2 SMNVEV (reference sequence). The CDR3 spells CASSPPGANKETQYF. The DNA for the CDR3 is TGTGCCAGCAGTCCCCCTGGAGCGAACAAAGAGACCCAGTACTTC.

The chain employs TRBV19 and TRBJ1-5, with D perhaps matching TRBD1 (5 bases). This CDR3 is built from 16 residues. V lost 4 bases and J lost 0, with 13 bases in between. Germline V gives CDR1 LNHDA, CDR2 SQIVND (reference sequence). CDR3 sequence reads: CASSRMSGHSNQPQHF. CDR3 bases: TGTGCCAGTAGTAGGATGAGCGGACATAGCAATCAGCCCCAGCATTTT.

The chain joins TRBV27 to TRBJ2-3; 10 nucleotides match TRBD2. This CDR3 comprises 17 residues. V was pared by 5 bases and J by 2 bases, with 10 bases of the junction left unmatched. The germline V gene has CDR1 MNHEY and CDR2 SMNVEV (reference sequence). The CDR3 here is CASSPGTSESYTDTQYF. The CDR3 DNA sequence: TGTGCCAGCAGTCCGGGGACTAGCGAGAGCTACACAGATACGCAGTATTTT.

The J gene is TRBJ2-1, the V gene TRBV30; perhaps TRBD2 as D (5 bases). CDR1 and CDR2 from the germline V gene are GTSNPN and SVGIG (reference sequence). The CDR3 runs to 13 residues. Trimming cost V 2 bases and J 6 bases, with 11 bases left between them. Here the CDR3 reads CAWSIGGSNEQFF. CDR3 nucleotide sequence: TGTGCCTGGAGTATCGGAGGCAGCAATGAGCAGTTCTTC.

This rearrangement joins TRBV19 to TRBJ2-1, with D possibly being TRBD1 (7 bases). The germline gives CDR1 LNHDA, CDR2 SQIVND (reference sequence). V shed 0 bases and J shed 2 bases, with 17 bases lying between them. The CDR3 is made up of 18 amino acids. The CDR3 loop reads CASSIDGGGQGPYNEQFF. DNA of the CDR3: TGTGCCAGTAGTATAGATGGAGGGGGCCAGGGACCCTACAATGAGCAGTTCTTC.

In DNA, the CDR3 is TGTGCTAGTGGTTTGGTGGTTCCCGGGGTAAGCTCCTACAATGAGCAGTTCTTC. It translates to CASGLVVPGVSSYNEQFF. This sequence joins TRBV12-5 and TRBJ2-1; TRBD2 might be the D (5 bases). Germline V lookup: CDR1 LGHNT, CDR2 FRNRAP. This CDR3 spans 18 amino acids. Trimming shortened V by 0 bases and J by 0 bases, and 15 bases separated the two germline ends.

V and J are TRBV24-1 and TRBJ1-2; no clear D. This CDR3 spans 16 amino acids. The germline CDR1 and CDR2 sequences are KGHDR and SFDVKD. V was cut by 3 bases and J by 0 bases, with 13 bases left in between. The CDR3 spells CATSDNRATANYGYTF. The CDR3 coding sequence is TGTGCCACCAGTGATAACCGGGCTACAGCTAACTATGGCTACACCTTC.

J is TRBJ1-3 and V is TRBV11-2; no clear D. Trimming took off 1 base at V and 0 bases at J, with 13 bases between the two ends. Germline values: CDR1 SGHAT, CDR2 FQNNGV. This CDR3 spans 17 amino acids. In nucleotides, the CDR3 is TGTGCCAGCAGCTTAGTGTCAGGACCGCGCTCTGGAAACACCATATATTTT. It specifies CASSLVSGPRSGNTIYF. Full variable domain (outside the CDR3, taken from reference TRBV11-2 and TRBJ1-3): EAGVAQSPRYKIIEKRQSVAFWCNPISGHATLYWYQQILGQGPKLLIQFQNNGVVDDSQLPKDRFSAERLKGVDSTLKIQPAKLEDSAVYLCASSLVSGPRSGNTIYFGEGSWLTVV.

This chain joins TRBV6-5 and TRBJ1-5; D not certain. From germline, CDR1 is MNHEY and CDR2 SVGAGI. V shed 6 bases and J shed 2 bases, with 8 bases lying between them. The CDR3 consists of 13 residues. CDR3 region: CASRKGGNQPQHF. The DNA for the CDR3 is TGTGCCAGCAGGAAGGGTGGCAATCAGCCCCAGCATTTT.

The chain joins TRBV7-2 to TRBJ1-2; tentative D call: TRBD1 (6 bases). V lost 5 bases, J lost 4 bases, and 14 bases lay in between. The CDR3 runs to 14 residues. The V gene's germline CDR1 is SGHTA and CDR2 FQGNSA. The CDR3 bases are TGTGCCAGCAGCCAAAGAGGGGGTTCCTATGGCTACACCTTC. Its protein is CASSQRGGSYGYTF. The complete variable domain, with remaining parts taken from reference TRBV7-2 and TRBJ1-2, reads GAGVSQSPSNKVTEKGKDVELRCDPISGHTALYWYRQSLGQGLEFLIYFQGNSAPDKSGLPSDRFSAERTGGSVSTLTIQRTQQEDSAVYLCASSQRGGSYGYTFGSGTRLTVV.

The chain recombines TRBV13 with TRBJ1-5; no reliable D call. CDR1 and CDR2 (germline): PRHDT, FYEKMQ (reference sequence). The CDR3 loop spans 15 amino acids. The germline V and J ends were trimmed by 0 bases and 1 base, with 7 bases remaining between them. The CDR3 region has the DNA TGTGCCAGCAGCTTAGGGCAGGCGAGCAATCAGCCCCAGCATTTT. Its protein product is CASSLGQASNQPQHF.

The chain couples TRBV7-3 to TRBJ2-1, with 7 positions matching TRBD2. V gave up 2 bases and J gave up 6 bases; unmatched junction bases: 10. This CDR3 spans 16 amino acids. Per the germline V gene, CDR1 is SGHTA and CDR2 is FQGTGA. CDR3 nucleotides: TGTGCCAGCAGCTTAGTGGGACTACCAACCCCCAATGAGCAGTTCTTC. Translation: CASSLVGLPTPNEQFF.

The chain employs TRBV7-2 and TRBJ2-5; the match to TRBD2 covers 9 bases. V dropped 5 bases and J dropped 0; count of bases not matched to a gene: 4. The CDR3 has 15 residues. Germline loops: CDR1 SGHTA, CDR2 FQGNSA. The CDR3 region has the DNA TGTGCCAGCAGCCCATTAGCGGGGGACCAAGAGACCCAGTACTTC. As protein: CASSPLAGDQETQYF.

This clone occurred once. The CDR3 DNA sequence: TGCAGTGCTCCACTTAACTTGGAGCAGTACTTC. Its translation is CSAPLNLEQYF. The chain recombines TRBV20-1 with TRBJ2-7; no clear D. V was cut by 5 bases and J by 7 bases, with 12 bases left in between. Germline assignment: CDR1 DFQATT and CDR2 SNEGSKA (reference sequence). The CDR3 extends over 11 amino acids.

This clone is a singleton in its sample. Here the CDR3 DNA reads TGTGCCAGCAGCAACGACTTCCACAGGGCCTACACCTTC. As protein: CASSNDFHRAYTF. The genes are TRBV6-2 or TRBV6-3 and TRBJ1-2; possibly TRBD1 for D (6 bases). V was pared by 6 bases and J by 10 bases, with 18 bases between. The CDR3 covers 13 residues. CDR1 is MNHEY and CDR2 is SVGEGT in the germline V gene.

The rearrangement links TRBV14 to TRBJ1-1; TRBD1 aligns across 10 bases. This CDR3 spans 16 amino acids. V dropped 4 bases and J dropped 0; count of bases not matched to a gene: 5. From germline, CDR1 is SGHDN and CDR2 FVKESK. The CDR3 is CASSLDRGQVNTEAFF. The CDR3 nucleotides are TGTGCCAGCAGCCTTGACAGGGGGCAGGTGAACACTGAAGCTTTCTTT.

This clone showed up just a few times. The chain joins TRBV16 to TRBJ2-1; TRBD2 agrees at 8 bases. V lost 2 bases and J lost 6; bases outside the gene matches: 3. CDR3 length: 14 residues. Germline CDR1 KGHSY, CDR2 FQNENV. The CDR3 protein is CASSQGLAGNEQFF. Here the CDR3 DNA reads TGTGCCAGCAGCCAAGGGCTAGCGGGCAATGAGCAGTTCTTC.

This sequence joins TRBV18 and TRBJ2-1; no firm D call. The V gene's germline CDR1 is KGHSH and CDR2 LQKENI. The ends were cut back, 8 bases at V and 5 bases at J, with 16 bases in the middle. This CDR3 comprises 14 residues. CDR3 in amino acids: CASDDQGLNNEQFF. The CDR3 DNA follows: TGTGCCAGCGACGACCAAGGGCTCAACAATGAGCAGTTCTTC.

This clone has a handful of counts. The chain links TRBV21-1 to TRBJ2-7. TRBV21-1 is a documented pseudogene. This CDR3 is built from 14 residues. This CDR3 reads CASSKWDRSYEQYF. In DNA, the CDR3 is TGTGCCAGCAGCAAATGGGACCGCTCCTACGAGCAGTACTTC.

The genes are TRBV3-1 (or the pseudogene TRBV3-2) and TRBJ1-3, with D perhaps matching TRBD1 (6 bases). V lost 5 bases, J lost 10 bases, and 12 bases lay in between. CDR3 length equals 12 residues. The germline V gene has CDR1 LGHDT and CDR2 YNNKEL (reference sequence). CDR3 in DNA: TGTGCCAGCAGCTATACAGGGAAGACCATATATTTT. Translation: CASSYTGKTIYF.

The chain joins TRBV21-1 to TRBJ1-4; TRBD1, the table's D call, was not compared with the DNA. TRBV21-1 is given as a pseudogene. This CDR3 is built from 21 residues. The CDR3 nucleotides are TGTGCCAGCAGCAAAGAAATCAGGGACAGGGTACTAAGATATGAGCATGAAAAACTGTTTTTT. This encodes CASSKEIRDRVLRYEHEKLFF.

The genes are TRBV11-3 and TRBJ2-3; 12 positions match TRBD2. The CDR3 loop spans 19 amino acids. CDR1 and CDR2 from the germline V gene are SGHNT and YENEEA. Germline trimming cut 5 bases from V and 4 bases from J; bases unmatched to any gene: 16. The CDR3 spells CASSPRRGALAGGSDTQYF. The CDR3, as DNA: TGTGCCAGCAGCCCCAGGAGGGGCGCACTAGCGGGAGGATCAGATACGCAGTATTTT. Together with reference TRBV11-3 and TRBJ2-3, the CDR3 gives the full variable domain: EAGVVQSPRYKIIEKKQPVAFWCNPISGHNTLYWYLQNLGQGPELLIRYENEEAVDDSQLPKDRFSAERLKGVDSTLKIQPAELGDSAVYLCASSPRRGALAGGSDTQYFGPGTRLTVL.

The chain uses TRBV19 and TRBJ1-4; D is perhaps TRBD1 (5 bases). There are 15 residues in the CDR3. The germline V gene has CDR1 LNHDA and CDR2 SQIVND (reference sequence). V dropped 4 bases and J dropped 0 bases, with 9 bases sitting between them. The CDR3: CASSTQGATNEKLFF. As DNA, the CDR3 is TGTGCCAGTAGTACGCAGGGTGCAACTAATGAAAAACTGTTTTTT. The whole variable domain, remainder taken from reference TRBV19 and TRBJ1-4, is DGGITQSPKYLFRKEGQNVTLSCEQNLNHDAMYWYRQDPGQGLRLIYYSQIVNDFQKGDIAEGYSVSREKKESFPLTVTSAQKNPTAFYLCASSTQGATNEKLFFGSGTQLSVL.

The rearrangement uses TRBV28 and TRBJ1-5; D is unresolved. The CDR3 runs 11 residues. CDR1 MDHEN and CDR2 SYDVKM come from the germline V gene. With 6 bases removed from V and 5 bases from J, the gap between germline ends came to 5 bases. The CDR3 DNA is TGTGCCAGCAGCAACGATCAGCCCCAGCATTTT. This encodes CASSNDQPQHF.

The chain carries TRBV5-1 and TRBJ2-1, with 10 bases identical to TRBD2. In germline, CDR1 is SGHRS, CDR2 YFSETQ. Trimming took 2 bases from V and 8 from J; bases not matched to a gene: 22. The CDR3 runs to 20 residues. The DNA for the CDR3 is TGCGCCAGCAGCTTACATTTAGCGGGAGGCTCCTTTGTTACGTCGTATGAGCAGTTCTTC. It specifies CASSLHLAGGSFVTSYEQFF.

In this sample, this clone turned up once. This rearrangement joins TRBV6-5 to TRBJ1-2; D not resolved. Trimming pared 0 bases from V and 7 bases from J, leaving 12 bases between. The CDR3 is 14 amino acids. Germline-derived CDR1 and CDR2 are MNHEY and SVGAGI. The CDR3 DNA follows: TGTGCCAGCAGTTACTCTGGGAGTGCGGCTGGCTACACCTTC. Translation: CASSYSGSAAGYTF.

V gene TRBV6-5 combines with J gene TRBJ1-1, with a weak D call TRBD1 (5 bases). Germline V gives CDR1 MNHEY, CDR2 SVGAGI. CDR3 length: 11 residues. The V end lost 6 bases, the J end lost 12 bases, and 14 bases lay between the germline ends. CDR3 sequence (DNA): TGTGCCAGCAGGGGGACGGATTATACTTTCTTT. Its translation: CASRGTDYTFF.